The 7 T cell receptor beta chains listed next were all sequenced from one sample in a study of blood T cell repertoires in COVID-19 (dated by TCRdb to 2018 to 2021). The library was produced with the immunoSEQ multiplex PCR assay. In its TCRdb copy, this immuneACCESS table keeps in-frame sequences only and misses some clones. Where compared with another copy, unresolved V genes explain less than half of these, and the others have no known cause. This sample is represented by about 46,000 clones; over 75% of them were singletons. The ten largest clones capture around 30% of the sample. Sequencing was done on a sample of peripheral blood. These receptor sequences come from a woman of 80 years or more with COVID-19, enrolled during active disease.

This rearrangement joins TRBV19 to TRBJ1-1, with TRBD1 as a possible D gene (6 bases). The CDR3 is 17 residues long. Germline-derived CDR1 and CDR2 are LNHDA and SQIVND (reference sequence). Trimming took 1 base from V and 1 from J, leaving 16 bases between them. The CDR3 here is CASSIGRYRTANTEAFF. The CDR3 DNA follows: TGTGCCAGTAGTATAGGGAGATACAGGACAGCGAACACTGAAGCTTTCTTT.

V usage is TRBV21-1 and J usage is TRBJ1-2; the tabulated D call, TRBD1, remains unverified against the DNA. TRBV21-1 is a pseudogene. The CDR3 loop spans 14 amino acids. CDR3 region: CASSKRDIFYGYTF. The CDR3 region has the DNA TGTGCCAGCAGCAAACGAGACATCTTCTATGGCTACACCTTC.

The chain combines TRBV19 with TRBJ1-1; D is uncertain. This CDR3 spans 13 amino acids. CDR1 is LNHDA and CDR2 is SQIVND in the germline V gene (reference sequence). V was shortened by 5 bases and J by 5 bases, with 12 bases between the two germline ends. Here the CDR3 DNA reads TGTGCCAGTAGTCTCAAGTCGGGGACTGAAGCTTTCTTT. This sequence encodes CASSLKSGTEAFF.

The CDR3 nucleotides are TGTGCCAGCAGACGCTCCGGGACTATGTTAGGAGGGCAGGGTACGCAGTATTTT. Translation: CASRRSGTMLGGQGTQYF. The chain uses TRBV7-9 and TRBJ2-3, with 7 bases identical to TRBD2. V lost 6 bases and J lost 8; bases outside the gene matches: 23. Per the germline V gene, CDR1 is SEHNR and CDR2 is FQNEAQ (reference sequence). The CDR3 length is 18 residues.

This sequence joins TRBV10-2 and TRBJ2-3; 10 positions agree with TRBD2. Trimming at V came to 8 bases and at J to 6 bases, leaving 8 bases not matched to a gene. Germline CDR1 WSHSY, CDR2 SAAADI. The CDR3 totals 14 residues. The CDR3 DNA is TGCGCCAGCGCGGTAGCGGGAGGTATGGATACGCAGTATTTT. Its translation is CASAVAGGMDTQYF.

V gene TRBV19 combines with J gene TRBJ2-5; D gene ambiguous. V lost 8 bases and J lost 4, with 14 bases in between. CDR3 length equals 13 residues. Germline loops: CDR1 LNHDA, CDR2 SQIVND (reference sequence). CDR3 in DNA: TGTGCCAGTTCGTCTCAGGCAGGAGAGACCCAGTACTTC. This encodes CASSSQAGETQYF.

The rearrangement joins TRBV6-5 to TRBJ1-1, with 8 bases that match TRBD1. CDR1 and CDR2 from the germline V gene are MNHEY and SVGAGI. The CDR3 sequence is 15 residues long. Trimming at V came to 0 bases and at J to 5 bases, leaving 5 bases not matched to a gene. CDR3 region: CASSYSRQGRTEAFF. The CDR3 nucleotides are TGTGCCAGCAGTTACTCCCGACAGGGGAGGACTGAAGCTTTCTTT.